Each of the 21 T cell receptor beta chains below was sequenced from the same sample in a study of cytomegalovirus exposure and HLA in healthy donors. 13 Jbeta primers and 60 Vbeta primers were used for the PCR. Produced via immunoSEQ multiplex PCR; TCRdb's table is partial and in-frame only. The sample carries 200,000 to 250,000 clones, over 65% recorded once. Sequences were obtained from PBMCs. These TCRs come from a woman aged 55-70 years in good health and CMV-seropositive.

The V call is TRBV30, the J call TRBJ1-3, with unresolved D. Germline lookup yields CDR1 GTSNPN and CDR2 SVGIG (reference sequence). The germline V and J ends were trimmed by 0 bases and 1 base, with 7 bases remaining between them. The CDR3 sequence is 14 residues long. CDR3 residues: CAWSVGRSGNTIYF. DNA for the CDR3: TGTGCCTGGAGTGTGGGCCGATCTGGAAACACCATATATTTT.

CDR3 protein: CASSEGGRNYEQYF. The DNA for the CDR3 is TGTGCCAGCAGTGAAGGGGGGAGGAACTACGAGCAGTACTTC. The rearrangement uses TRBV6-1 and TRBJ2-7, with D possibly TRBD2 on 6 matching bases. Trimming took off 1 base at V and 3 bases at J, with 10 bases between the two ends. The germline CDR1 and CDR2 sequences are MNHNS and SASEGT. The CDR3 consists of 14 residues.

The chain uses TRBV6-4 and TRBJ2-1; 10 bases line up with TRBD1. Germline assignment: CDR1 MRHNA and CDR2 SNTAGT. The CDR3 loop spans 15 amino acids. After removal of 6 bases from V and 9 bases from J, the junction contained 11 bases not matched to a gene. CDR3 DNA sequence: TGTGCCAGCAGCCTACTCGGGACAGGGGAGACTGAGCAGTTCTTC. Its protein is CASSLLGTGETEQFF.

About this clone: The same CDR3 is also encoded by other DNA sequences in this sample. The chain is built from TRBV28 and TRBJ1-1; D unclear. V shed 9 bases and J shed 2 bases, with 13 bases lying between them. Germline assignment: CDR1 MDHEN and CDR2 SYDVKM. The CDR3 is 13 amino acids. Here the CDR3 DNA reads TGTGCCAGTTCCCCCCCAAAAAACACTGAAGCTTTCTTT. As protein: CASSPPKNTEAFF.

The chain has TRBV7-2 and TRBJ1-1; 8 bases fit TRBD1. CDR1 and CDR2 from the germline V gene are SGHTA and FQGNSA. V lost 1 base to trimming and J lost 2 bases; unmatched junction nucleotides: 6. CDR3 length equals 16 residues. For the CDR3, the DNA is TGTGCCAGCAGCTTAGTTGGACAGGGCTATAACACTGAAGCTTTCTTT. Residues: CASSLVGQGYNTEAFF.

The J gene is TRBJ2-1, the V gene TRBV4-3; TRBD1 agrees at 7 bases. Germline loops: CDR1 LGHNA, CDR2 YSLEER. This CDR3 is 14 amino acids long. V was clipped by 7 bases and J by 3 bases; unmatched bases: 6. The CDR3 spells CASTEGQVYNEQFF. The CDR3, as DNA: TGCGCCAGCACAGAAGGACAGGTCTACAATGAGCAGTTCTTC.

The chain combines TRBV11-2 with TRBJ1-6; weak D call: TRBD1 (6 bases). The V and J ends lost 1 base and 6 bases respectively, with 7 bases between them. The CDR3 spans 14 residues. The V gene's germline CDR1 is SGHAT and CDR2 FQNNGV. The CDR3 protein is CASSLGGGNSPLHF. In nucleotides, the CDR3 is TGTGCCAGCAGCTTAGGAGGGGGTAATTCACCCCTCCACTTT.

The chain has TRBV15 and TRBJ2-5, with 11 bases fitting TRBD2. The germline V gene encodes CDR1 LNHNV and CDR2 YYDKDF (reference sequence). V lost 1 base and J lost 5; bases outside the gene matches: 3. The CDR3 spans 15 residues. The CDR3 region is CATSRGLAGTETQYF. For the CDR3, the DNA is TGTGCCACCAGCAGAGGACTAGCGGGAACCGAGACCCAGTACTTC.

The V and J genes are TRBV5-5 and TRBJ2-7; TRBD1 is a possible D gene (5 bases). Trimming removed 2 bases at V and 0 bases at J, with 12 bases between. The germline V gene encodes CDR1 SGHKS and CDR2 YYEKEE (reference sequence). This CDR3 comprises 15 residues. The CDR3 bases are TGTGCCAGCAGCTTAACCGACAGCAGCTCCTACGAGCAGTACTTC. The encoded protein is CASSLTDSSSYEQYF.

The J gene is TRBJ2-2, the V gene TRBV12-5; TRBD1 is a possible D gene (6 bases). This CDR3 is built from 12 residues. Trimming cost V 6 bases and J 7 bases, with 9 bases left between them. The germline gives CDR1 LGHNT, CDR2 FRNRAP. In DNA, the CDR3 is TGTGCTAGTGGCGTCAGGGGCGGGGAGCTGTTTTTT. It specifies CASGVRGGELFF.

The CDR3 loop reads CASSHRDTSYEQYF. Written as DNA, the CDR3 is TGTGCCAGCAGCCACCGGGACACCTCCTACGAGCAGTACTTC. The J gene is TRBJ2-7, the V gene TRBV6-5, with a tentative D call TRBD1 (6 bases). V was cut by 6 bases and J by 0 bases, with 12 bases left in between. The CDR3 is made up of 14 amino acids. Germline V gene lookup returns CDR1 MNHEY and CDR2 SVGAGI.

As for this clone: At one end, the junction sequence differs from germline, possibly due to a read error. V and J are TRBV7-9 and TRBJ1-2; weak D call: TRBD1 (5 bases). This CDR3 is 14 amino acids long. Germline loops: CDR1 SEHNR, CDR2 FQNEAQ (reference sequence). The CDR3 loop is CSSSFQGASDGYTF. The CDR3, as DNA: TGTTCCAGCAGCTTTCAGGGCGCCTCGGATGGCTACACCTTC.

The chain uses TRBV9 and TRBJ1-2; perhaps TRBD1 as D (5 bases). This CDR3 has 13 residues. V lost 3 bases, J lost 4 bases, and 10 bases lay in between. The germline CDR1 and CDR2 sequences are SGDLS and YYNGEE. CDR3 region: CASSGGAVYGYTF. The CDR3 DNA is TGTGCCAGCAGCGGCGGGGCAGTCTATGGCTACACCTTC.

This chain uses TRBV5-1 with TRBJ2-7; perhaps TRBD2 as D (6 bases). V lost 7 bases to trimming and J lost 2 bases, with 16 bases between them. The CDR3 contains 14 residues. Germline V gives CDR1 SGHRS, CDR2 YFSETQ. The CDR3 DNA follows: TGCGCCAGCCGTACGGGACTCACTACCTACGAGCAGTACTTC. It codes for CASRTGLTTYEQYF.

The J gene is TRBJ1-1, the V gene TRBV10-3; D gene uncertain. This CDR3 has 12 amino acids. Germline V CDR1 and CDR2: ENHRY, SYGVKD. V was shortened by 1 base and J by 7 bases, with 7 bases between the two germline ends. CDR3 DNA sequence: TGTGCCATCAGTGAGTGGGCAAGTGAAGCTTTCTTT. This gives the protein CAISEWASEAFF.

The genes are TRBV5-1 and TRBJ2-3; 12 bases agree with TRBD2. The J segment lost 6 bases and the V segment lost 2 bases, leaving 4 bases of the junction unmatched. Germline V gene data show CDR1 as SGHRS and CDR2 as YFSETQ. The CDR3 length is 15 residues. This chain's CDR3 is CASSFLAGGPDTQYF. The CDR3 DNA follows: TGCGCCAGCAGCTTCCTAGCGGGGGGGCCGGATACGCAGTATTTT.

This chain connects TRBV7-6 to TRBJ2-7; no firm D call. V gave up 3 bases and J gave up 2 bases, with 8 bases separating them. The CDR3 sequence is 13 residues long. Germline loops: CDR1 SGHVS, CDR2 FNYEAQ. CDR3 nucleotide sequence: TGTGCCAGCAGCTTTAACGGAGCCTACGAGCAGTACTTC. Its translation: CASSFNGAYEQYF. The full variable domain, in which reference TRBV7-6 and TRBJ2-7 provide the parts outside the CDR3, is GAGVSQSPRYKVTKRGQDVALRCDPISGHVSLYWYRQALGQGPEFLTYFNYEAQQDKSGLPNDRFSAERPEGSISTLTIQRTEQRDSAMYRCASSFNGAYEQYFGPGTRLTVT.

V gene TRBV19 combines with J gene TRBJ1-6, with D unclear. The ends were cut back, 5 bases at V and 12 bases at J, with 20 bases in the middle. Germline V gene sequence: CDR1 LNHDA, CDR2 SQIVND (reference sequence). This CDR3 region has 15 residues. CDR3 amino acids: CASSGFYRSGGPLHF. DNA of the CDR3: TGTGCCAGTAGTGGGTTTTACAGATCCGGAGGACCCCTCCACTTT.

The V gene is TRBV1, the J gene TRBJ2-2; the table gives TRBD1 as D, unverified against the DNA. TRBV1 is labeled a pseudogene. CDR3 length: 15 residues. CDR3 nucleotides: TGCACCAGCAGCCCTCTCGGGACAGCGGCCGGGGAGCTGTTTTTT. Amino acid sequence: CTSSPLGTAAGELFF.

This clone was counted between two and nine times. The chain couples TRBV5-1 to TRBJ2-3; TRBD1 agrees at 9 bases. The CDR3 sequence is 15 residues long. V lost 1 base to trimming and J lost 3 bases; unmatched junction nucleotides: 3. Germline loops: CDR1 SGHRS, CDR2 YFSETQ. CDR3 amino acids: CASSLTGGLTDTQYF. CDR3 coding DNA: TGCGCCAGCAGCTTGACAGGGGGCTTGACAGATACGCAGTATTTT.

This sequence joins TRBV5-4 and TRBJ2-3, with D hard to call. The CDR3 is made up of 14 amino acids. Germline-derived CDR1 and CDR2 are SGHNT and YYREEE (reference sequence). The V end was cut by 0 bases, the J end by 1 base, with 6 bases between. The CDR3 nucleotides read TGTGCCAGCAGCTTGGAACTCCGCACAGATACGCAGTATTTT. Its protein product is CASSLELRTDTQYF.